The present T cell receptor (beta chain) was sequenced within a study of shared clonotypes between healthy human individuals. Whole-study results and caveats: Depth was large, yet rarefaction showed that sorted-subset sequencing was incomplete. Clonotype sharing across donors was expected to vary with sequencing depth.

As for this clone: Its antigen remains unidentified.

The CDR3 length is 13 residues. Germline assignment: CDR1 MNHEY and CDR2 SMNVEV (reference sequence). V dropped 5 bases and J dropped 5 bases, with 12 bases sitting between them. Assay used: immunoSEQ multiplex PCR; TCRdb lists only in-frame clones, some missing. The sample has some 2,500,000 clones, about 90% seen once. Every contributor of samples was a Caucasian grown-up residing in Nashville, Tennessee. This chain joins TRBV27 and TRBJ1-1; no clear D. The receptor's source is a man in his late teens or twenties in good health. Some clones in this sample may be carry-over from other donors' samples. The sample was naive CD4+ T cells from PBMCs. The subset denotes: CD45RA+ positively selected. The CDR3 DNA reads TGTGCCAGCAGTCGCCCAGAAAGAACTGAAGCTTTCTTT. Encoded protein: CASSRPERTEAFF.